This is a list of T cell receptor beta chains from one sample in a study of T cell responses to AZD1222 COVID-19 vaccine. Produced via immunoSEQ multiplex PCR; TCRdb's table is partial and in-frame only. The sample lists approximately 130,000 clones; roughly 87% were seen once. The sample in question was peripheral blood, obtained 28 days after the second AZD1222 dose. These receptors originate from an adult who received the AZD1222 COVID-19 vaccine. CDR3s include the opening cysteine and the closing phenylalanine or tryptophan. The order of the fields is D gene, V gene, J gene, clone size, CDR3 protein, CDR3 DNA. A D gene is named only where the DNA matches it firmly. The size field is filled for only some rows; it gives once, few, many or a size class.

>.|TRBV30|TRBJ1-5|.
CAWSLVNSNQPQHF
TGTGCCTGGAGTTTAGTTAATAGCAATCAGCCCCAGCATTTT
>.|TRBV19|TRBJ1-5|.
CASSMLRTVHNNQPQHF
TGTGCCAGTAGTATGTTGAGGACAGTCCATAACAATCAGCCCCAGCATTTT
>.|TRBV18|TRBJ1-4|.
CASSPANEKLFF
TGTGCCAGCTCACCAGCCAATGAAAAACTGTTTTTT
>TRBD1|TRBV18|TRBJ1-2|.
CASSPGTGVYGYTF
TGTGCCAGCTCCCCCGGGACAGGGGTCTATGGCTACACCTTC
>TRBD1|TRBV7-9|TRBJ1-1|.
CASSPTGTATEAFF
TGTGCCAGCAGCCCGACCGGGACAGCCACTGAAGCTTTCTTT
>.|TRBV4-3|TRBJ1-1|.
CASSQENSGLGAEAFF
TGCGCCAGCAGCCAAGAGAATTCGGGCCTTGGGGCTGAAGCTTTCTTT
>.|TRBV5-5|TRBJ2-5|.
CASSLAFGVNKETQYF
TGTGCCAGCAGCTTGGCTTTTGGGGTGAACAAAGAGACCCAATACTTC
>.|TRBV6-5|TRBJ1-2|.
CASSTRQTGLNGYTF
TGTGCCAGCAGCACACGACAAACAGGGTTGAATGGCTACACCTTC
>.|TRBV5-4|TRBJ2-7|.
CASSHRASEQYF
TGTGCCAGCAGCCACAGGGCGAGCGAGCAGTACTTC
>TRBD1|TRBV5-8|TRBJ1-2|.
CASSLFTGQGAIGYTF
TGTGCCAGCAGCTTGTTTACAGGACAGGGGGCAATTGGCTACACCTTC
>.|TRBV30|TRBJ1-5|once
CAWSGTEDQPQHF
TGTGCCTGGAGTGGGACGGAGGATCAGCCCCAGCATTTT
>.|TRBV7-9|TRBJ1-4|.
CASSWGVASEKLFF
TGTGCCAGCAGCTGGGGGGTAGCGTCTGAAAAACTGTTTTTT
>TRBD2|TRBV7-7|TRBJ2-5|.
CASSFGLAVQETQYF
TGTGCTAGCAGCTTCGGACTAGCGGTGCAAGAGACCCAGTACTTC
>.|TRBV12-3/TRBV12-4|TRBJ2-5|.
CASSRDYQETQYF
TGTGCCAGCAGTCGCGACTACCAAGAGACCCAGTACTTC
>.|TRBV6-5|TRBJ2-1|.
CASPSTAEPQFF
TGTGCCAGCCCTTCCACCGCGGAACCACAGTTCTTC
>.|TRBV6-5|TRBJ1-5|.
CASSYSPSKQPQHF
TGTGCCAGCAGTTATTCACCCAGCAAGCAGCCCCAGCATTTT
>TRBD1|TRBV4-2|TRBJ1-2|.
CASSRGDRNYGYTF
TGTGCCAGCAGCCGCGGGGACAGAAACTATGGCTACACCTTC
>.|TRBV5-6|TRBJ1-2|.
CASSLVSDYGYTF
TGTGCCAGCAGCTTGGTGAGTGACTATGGCTACACCTTC
>.|TRBV11-3|TRBJ2-1|.
CASSLVGGNEQFF
TGTGCCAGCAGCTTAGTTGGGGGGAATGAGCAGTTCTTC
>.|TRBV19|TRBJ1-5|.
CASSVPRGGGPGNQPQHF
TGTGCCAGTAGTGTCCCGAGGGGCGGGGGGCCCGGCAATCAGCCCCAGCATTTT
>TRBD1|TRBV9|TRBJ1-6|.
CASSGGTGALSLHF
TGTGCCAGCAGCGGCGGGACAGGGGCCTTGTCCCTCCACTTT
>.|TRBV5-5|TRBJ2-2|.
CASSLWQGVIIRELFF
TGTGCCAGCAGCTTGTGGCAGGGTGTTATTATCAGGGAGCTGTTTTTT
>TRBD1|TRBV5-6|TRBJ1-1|.
CASSWDRTPVGAFF
TGTGCCAGCAGCTGGGACAGAACCCCCGTCGGTGCTTTCTTT
>TRBD2|TRBV11-2|TRBJ2-1|.
CASSPGTSGRPPSYNEQFF
TGTGCCAGCAGCCCCGGGACTAGCGGGAGGCCTCCCTCCTACAATGAGCAGTTCTTC
>.|TRBV10-3|TRBJ1-2|.
CAISALEANYGYTF
TGTGCCATCAGTGCGTTAGAGGCAAACTATGGCTACACCTTC
>TRBD1|TRBV7-2|TRBJ1-1|.
CASSLDRGRTEAFF
TGTGCCAGCAGCCTCGACAGGGGGCGGACTGAAGCTTTCTTT
>TRBD1|TRBV5-6|TRBJ1-6|.
CASSSLQGFTYNSPLHF
TGTGCCAGCAGCAGTCTACAGGGGTTCACCTATAATTCACCCCTCCACTTT
>.|TRBV11-2|TRBJ1-6|.
CASSLGPYNSPLHF
TGTGCCAGCAGCTTAGGACCTTATAATTCACCCCTCCACTTT
>.|TRBV20-1|TRBJ2-3|few
CSAFRADTQYF
TGCAGTGCTTTTAGGGCAGATACGCAGTATTTT
>TRBD1|TRBV29-1|TRBJ2-5|.
CSVAPGQGAETQYF
TGCAGCGTCGCACCGGGACAGGGAGCAGAGACCCAGTACTTC
>.|TRBV6-5|TRBJ2-7|.
CASLGGRGGYEQYF
TGTGCCAGCCTTGGAGGAAGGGGCGGGTACGAGCAGTACTTC
>TRBD1|TRBV5-4|TRBJ1-1|.
CASSSGTGARATEAFF
TGTGCCAGCAGCTCCGGGACAGGGGCGAGGGCCACTGAAGCTTTCTTT
>.|TRBV7-8|TRBJ1-3|few
CASSLAETGLGNTIYF
TGTGCCAGCAGCTTAGCGGAAACAGGGCTCGGAAACACCATATATTTT
>TRBD2|TRBV10-2|TRBJ2-7|few
CASIPSGGLYEQYF
TGCGCCAGCATCCCTAGCGGGGGGCTCTACGAGCAGTACTTC
>.|TRBV5-6|TRBJ1-1|.
CASSLVSGNTEAFF
TGTGCCAGCAGCTTGGTATCGGGGAACACTGAAGCTTTCTTT
>.|TRBV5-1|TRBJ1-1|.
CASSLRGSAGTEAFF
TGCGCCAGCAGCTTGAGGGGCAGCGCGGGCACTGAAGCTTTCTTT
>.|TRBV7-2|TRBJ1-2|.
CASSLVMWQGNYGYTF
TGTGCCAGCAGCTTAGTTATGTGGCAGGGTAACTATGGCTACACCTTC
>.|TRBV3-1/TRBV3-2|TRBJ2-1|.
CASGGYVNEQFF
TGTGCCAGCGGAGGGTACGTGAATGAGCAGTTCTTC
>.|TRBV20-1|TRBJ1-5|.
CSAGSGVGVHF
TGCAGTGCTGGCTCAGGGGTAGGAGTACATTTT
>TRBD1|TRBV5-4|TRBJ1-1|.
CASSLGQGMSTEAFF
TGTGCCAGCAGCTTGGGACAGGGAATGAGTACTGAAGCTTTCTTT
>.|TRBV7-9|TRBJ1-4|few
CASSLGRVREEKLFF
TGTGCCAGCAGCTTAGGTAGGGTGCGAGAGGAAAAACTGTTTTTT
>TRBD1|TRBV18|TRBJ1-2|.
CASSPDRVNYGYTF
TGTGCCAGCTCACCGGACAGGGTAAACTATGGCTACACCTTC
>TRBD1|TRBV2|TRBJ1-5|.
CASSRQGVDQPQHF
TGTGCCAGCAGTCGACAGGGGGTGGATCAGCCCCAGCATTTT
>.|TRBV4-2|TRBJ1-2|.
CASSRSRDPSIVGYTF
TGTGCCAGCAGCCGCAGCCGGGACCCCTCCATCGTTGGCTACACCTTC
>.|TRBV2|TRBJ1-2|.
CASRDVLYGYTF
TGTGCCAGCCGGGATGTACTCTATGGCTACACCTTC
>TRBD1|TRBV9|TRBJ1-2|.
CASSIEPTGGSYGYTF
TGTGCCAGCAGCATAGAACCCACAGGGGGCAGCTATGGCTACACCTTC
>.|TRBV7-2|TRBJ2-1|.
CASRDDSYNEQFF
TGTGCCAGCAGGGATGACAGTTACAATGAGCAGTTCTTC
>.|TRBV19|TRBJ1-3|.
CASSNRGNTIYF
TGTGCCAGTAGTAACAGGGGAAACACCATATATTTT
>.|TRBV5-1|TRBJ2-7|.
CASSLGTASSYEQYF
TGCGCCAGCAGCTTGGGCACAGCTAGCTCCTACGAGCAGTACTTC
>.|TRBV4-2|TRBJ2-1|.
CASSQDLGGNSEQFF
TGTGCCAGCAGCCAAGATCTGGGGGGAAACAGTGAGCAGTTCTTC
>TRBD2|TRBV18|TRBJ2-1|.
CASWGGSYYYNEQFF
TGTGCCAGCTGGGGAGGGTCCTATTATTACAATGAGCAGTTCTTC
>TRBD2|TRBV27|TRBJ2-5|.
CASCQREGETQYF
TGTGCCAGCTGCCAGCGGGAGGGGGAGACCCAGTACTTC
>.|TRBV4-3|TRBJ2-3|.
CASSQGRGHTQYF
TGCGCCAGCAGCCAAGGGCGGGGGCATACGCAGTATTTT
>TRBD1|TRBV11-2|TRBJ2-5|.
CASSTQTGVETQYF
TGTGCCAGCAGCACGCAGACAGGGGTCGAGACCCAGTACTTC
>TRBD1|TRBV11-1|TRBJ2-7|.
CASSLWTGVTYEQYF
TGTGCCAGCAGCTTATGGACAGGAGTGACCTACGAGCAGTACTTC
>TRBD2|TRBV10-2|TRBJ2-3|.
CASTPSGSTDTQYF
TGCGCCAGCACTCCTAGCGGGAGCACAGATACGCAGTATTTT
>TRBD1|TRBV13|TRBJ2-3|.
CASSQDRATDTQYF
TGTGCCAGCAGCCAGGACAGGGCGACAGATACGCAGTATTTT
>.|TRBV6-6|TRBJ2-1|.
CASSYLEEGYNEQFF
TGTGCCAGCAGTTACTTGGAGGAGGGCTACAATGAGCAGTTCTTC
>TRBD1|TRBV10-3|TRBJ1-3|.
CAISQQGAPAGNTIYF
TGTGCCATCAGTCAACAGGGGGCGCCCGCTGGAAACACCATATATTTT
>.|TRBV7-2|TRBJ2-7|.
CASRRMVTTYEQYF
TGTGCCAGCCGAAGAATGGTAACAACCTACGAGCAGTACTTC